What follows describes a single T cell receptor beta chain. Its antigen is still unknown. The CDR3 is made up of 14 amino acids. Deletions cut 7 bases from V and 1 base from J, with 13 bases between. Germline V gene lookup returns CDR1 MNHEY and CDR2 SMNVEV (reference sequence). The data belong to a study of T cell repertoires in cytomegalovirus infection. Overall study: An indication of both CMV infection and matching HLA type came from public TCR beta signatures. Study results and limitations: Cumulative frequency of public TCR beta families picked out carriers of CMV plus the relevant HLA. What dominated the ex vivo response were HLA-C-restricted CMV-specific TCR beta clonotypes.

TCRdb re-called the reads through MiXCR, storing one row per CDR3 protein. The data show under 850,000 distinct CDR3 sequences, approximately 40% seen once. Sequenced sample: PBMCs. This receptor was taken from a human donor in good health (CMV status not recorded). Some clones in this sample may be carry-over from other donors' samples. The chain is built from TRBV27 and TRBJ1-1, with a tentative D call TRBD1 (6 bases). Written as DNA, the CDR3 is TGTGCCAGCAACGTACAGGGACCGAACACTGAAGCTTTCTTT. Its translation: CASNVQGPNTEAFF.